Below are 2 T cell receptor beta chains sequenced from a single sample in a study of CD8+CD57+ T cells in acquired aplastic anemia (dated by TCRdb to the late 2010s). Sequenced using an Illumina HiSeq 2000. Profiling of TCR beta VDJ combinations and CDR3 sequences used genomic DNA as the template. TCRdb trimmed public reads at Q25 via fastp, called clones via MiXCR and kept in-frame beta chains. Rows are unified per CDR3 protein, each entry keeping the most common DNA and genes. The table for this sample lists 200,000 to 250,000 distinct CDR3 sequences; roughly 50% of them were counted only once. The ten largest clonotypes hold around 20% of the sample. Patients chosen for sequencing had shown expansion of CD8+CD57+ cells by flow cytometry. Sequencing was carried out using sorted CD4+, CD8+, or CD8+CD57+ T cells (not recorded which) from PBMCs. All receptors derive from a human donor with aplastic anemia.

This chain connects TRBV5-6 to TRBJ1-2; a weak D match, TRBD1 (6 bases). V shed 4 bases and J shed 4 bases, with 17 bases lying between them. This CDR3 has 15 amino acids. Germline V gene lookup returns CDR1 SGHDT and CDR2 YYEEEE. The CDR3 nucleotides read TGTGCCAGCAGCCGGGACACCAGGATGACCTATGGCTACACCTTC. Residues: CASSRDTRMTYGYTF.

This clonotype was recorded a few times. The chain recombines TRBV10-3 with TRBJ1-1; TRBD1 matches at 8 bases. The CDR3 has 15 amino acids. The J segment lost 3 bases and the V segment lost 11 bases, leaving 14 bases of the junction unmatched. The germline CDR1 and CDR2 sequences are ENHRY and SYGVKD. The CDR3 region is CASSGGYRGYTEAFF. The CDR3 DNA follows: TGTGCCTCCAGCGGGGGTTACAGGGGGTACACTGAAGCTTTCTTT.